The 12 T cell receptor beta chains below all came from one sample that was sequenced in a study of cytomegalovirus exposure and HLA in healthy donors. PCR primers comprised 60 Vbeta and 13 Jbeta primers. The repertoire was sequenced with immunoSEQ multiplex PCR; TCRdb's copy has only in-frame clones and lacks some. Of under 150,000 clones in the sample, around 78% were seen once. Sequenced input: PBMCs. Receptors were obtained from a male donor in good health and CMV-seronegative.

In regard to this clone: An end of the junction does not agree with germline; a read error may underlie this. J is TRBJ1-2 and V is TRBV7-9; 7 bases fit TRBD1. In germline, CDR1 is SEHNR, CDR2 FQNEAQ (reference sequence). The CDR3 contains 14 residues. The CDR3 DNA follows: TGTTCCAGCAGCGTAGACAGGGTGAACTATGGCTACACCTTC. Translation: CSSSVDRVNYGYTF.

Concerning this clone itself: At one of its ends the junction is not consistent with the germline gene, which may arise from a read error. The chain carries TRBV7-7 and TRBJ2-5; 7 bases map to TRBD1. The germline V gene has CDR1 SSHAT and CDR2 FNYEAQ (reference sequence). The CDR3 extends over 15 amino acids. CDR3 bases: TGTGCTAGCAGCATTCATCCGGGACAGCAAGAGACCCAGTACTTC. This sequence encodes CASSIHPGQQETQYF. Combining the CDR3 with reference TRBV7-7 and TRBJ2-5 gives the whole variable domain GAGVSQSPRYKVTKRGQDVTLRCDPISSHATLYWYQQALGQGPEFLTYFNYEAQPDKSGLPSDRFSAERPEGSISTLTIQRTEQRDSAMYRCASSIHPGQQETQYFGPGTRLLVL.

This chain links TRBV6-4 with TRBJ2-3, with 8 bases that match TRBD2. With V trimmed by 4 bases and J by 2 bases, 5 bases remained unmatched. Germline lookup yields CDR1 MRHNA and CDR2 SNTAGT. This CDR3 is built from 15 residues. CDR3 loop: CASSVGGAITDTQYF. In nucleotides, the CDR3 is TGTGCCAGCAGTGTCGGGGGGGCCATCACAGATACGCAGTATTTT.

This sequence joins TRBV30 and TRBJ1-2; no clear D gene. V lost 2 bases and J lost 4, with 11 bases in between. Germline V gene data show CDR1 as GTSNPN and CDR2 as SVGIG (reference sequence). The CDR3 is 13 residues long. The CDR3 bases are TGTGCCTGGAGTCCTACTACCTTCTATGGCTACACCTTC. Translating it yields CAWSPTTFYGYTF.

J is TRBJ2-2 and V is TRBV5-1; 15 nucleotides match TRBD2. Per germline, CDR1 SGHRS and CDR2 YFSETQ. J lost 4 bases, V lost 3 bases, and 7 bases had no gene match. This CDR3 contains 18 residues. This chain's CDR3 is CASSSGLAGGPSTGELFF. The CDR3, as DNA: TGCGCCAGCAGCTCCGGACTAGCGGGAGGGCCAAGCACCGGGGAGCTGTTTTTT.

The CDR3 region has the DNA TGTGCCAGCAGACGACAGGGGGCGAACGAGCAGTACTTC. This codes for CASRRQGANEQYF. The gene calls are TRBV6-6 and TRBJ2-7, with 10 nucleotides matching TRBD1. The CDR3 has 13 residues. Germline CDR1 is MNHNY and CDR2 is SVGAGI (reference sequence). Trimming took 6 bases from V and 5 from J; bases not matched to a gene: 4.

Remarks on this clone: This CDR3 is also generated by other DNA sequences in the sample. This chain joins TRBV19 and TRBJ1-1; D is unclear. CDR1 and CDR2 from the germline V gene are LNHDA and SQIVND (reference sequence). The CDR3 extends over 12 amino acids. The V gene lost 9 bases and the J gene lost 3 bases, with 11 bases spanning the gap. The CDR3 here is CASSISDTEAFF. CDR3 sequence (DNA): TGTGCCAGCTCAATTTCGGACACTGAAGCTTTCTTT.

This rearrangement joins TRBV6-4 to TRBJ2-2, with 12 bases matching TRBD2. CDR1 is MRHNA, CDR2 SNTAGT, per germline. This CDR3 region has 16 residues. With V trimmed by 6 bases and J by 6 bases, 8 bases remained unmatched. CDR3 amino acids: CASRHTSGRSSGELFF. The CDR3 DNA follows: TGTGCCAGCAGACATACTAGCGGGAGGTCCTCCGGGGAGCTGTTTTTT.

There are a few counts of this clone. This chain joins TRBV30 and TRBJ2-6; D remains unclear. Germline assignment: CDR1 GTSNPN and CDR2 SVGIG (reference sequence). The CDR3 has 15 amino acids. V lost 3 bases, J lost 3 bases, and 12 bases lay in between. The CDR3 nucleotides are TGTGCCTGGAGGTCCGCTTCGGGTGGGGCCAACGTCCTGACTTTC. It translates to CAWRSASGGANVLTF.

The chain carries TRBV9 and TRBJ2-6; tentatively, D is TRBD1 (5 bases). V lost 0 bases and J 6 bases, leaving 13 bases between the germline ends. The CDR3 has 16 amino acids. The germline CDR1 and CDR2 sequences are SGDLS and YYNGEE. The CDR3 here is CASSVEGDFLANVLTF. DNA for the CDR3: TGTGCCAGCAGCGTAGAAGGGGATTTTTTGGCCAACGTCCTGACTTTC.

The chain combines TRBV6-5 with TRBJ1-1; D is possibly TRBD1 (6 bases). Germline V gene lookup returns CDR1 MNHEY and CDR2 SVGAGI. The CDR3 extends over 16 amino acids. The V and J ends lost 4 bases and 1 base respectively, with 16 bases between them. The CDR3 DNA sequence: TGTGCCAGCAGTTCCCTATTGGGACATCCGAACACTGAAGCTTTCTTT. This codes for CASSSLLGHPNTEAFF.

This chain uses TRBV27 with TRBJ1-2; 8 nucleotides align to TRBD1. V lost 6 bases and J lost 3; bases outside the gene matches: 6. This CDR3 is built from 14 residues. From germline, CDR1 is MNHEY and CDR2 SMNVEV (reference sequence). The CDR3 sequence: CASRRQGADYGYTF. The CDR3 bases are TGTGCCAGCAGACGGCAGGGGGCAGACTATGGCTACACCTTC.